This entry concerns a single TCR beta chain. The entry originates in a study of blood T cell repertoires in COVID-19. Looking at the study overall: In each case, the material was cDNA or gDNA derived from T cells, B-cell-depleted T cells, or PBMCs.

Patients from Seattle were sampled longitudinally, starting during active infection. Authors' analysis steps: From reference gene primer amplification, estimates of nucleated cell counts were derived. Profiled with immunoSEQ multiplex PCR; TCRdb holds only in-frame clones, not every one. That table supplies the V and J calls and clone size; D and trimming were determined from the DNA. This sample carries over 250,000 clones, about nine tenths of them seen once, and the ten largest clones take 6.3%. CDR3 length equals 17 residues. Germline CDR1 and CDR2: SGHNT and YYREEE (reference sequence). J was trimmed by 10 bases and V by 4 bases; bases with no gene match: 19.

This sequence joins TRBV5-4 and TRBJ2-3, with TRBD2 identical over 9 bases. The source of this sequence is a woman aged 45-65 years with COVID-19, enrolled during active disease. The specimen was peripheral blood. As DNA, the CDR3 is TGTGCCAGCAGCCGTGGTAGCGGGAGACCGAGTAAGTCTGCGCAGTATTTT. Protein product: CASSRGSGRPSKSAQYF.